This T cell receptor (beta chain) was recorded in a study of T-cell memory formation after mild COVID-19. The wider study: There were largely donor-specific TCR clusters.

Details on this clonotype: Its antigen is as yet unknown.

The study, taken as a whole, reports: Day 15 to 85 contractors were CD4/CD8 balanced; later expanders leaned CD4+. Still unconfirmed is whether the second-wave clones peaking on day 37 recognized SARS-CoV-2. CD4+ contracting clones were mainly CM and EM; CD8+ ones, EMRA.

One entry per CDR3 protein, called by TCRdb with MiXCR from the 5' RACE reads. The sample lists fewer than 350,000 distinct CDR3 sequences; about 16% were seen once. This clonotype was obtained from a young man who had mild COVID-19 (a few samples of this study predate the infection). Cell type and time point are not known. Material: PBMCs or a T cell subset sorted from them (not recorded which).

This chain's CDR3 is CASSAGGQWTYEQYF. The CDR3 DNA reads TGTGCCAGCAGTGCGGGGGGACAGTGGACCTACGAGCAGTACTTC. The genes are TRBV6-1 and TRBJ2-7; D tentatively fits TRBD1 or TRBD2 (7 bases each). Germline loops: CDR1 MNHNS, CDR2 SASEGT. The CDR3 sequence is 15 residues long. The germline V and J ends were trimmed by 4 bases and 2 bases, with 15 bases remaining between them.